These 25 T cell receptor beta chains share one sample of origin, sequenced in a study of cytomegalovirus exposure and HLA in healthy donors. Both 60 Vbeta primers and 13 Jbeta primers went into the PCR. The protocol was immunoSEQ multiplex PCR, while the TCRdb copy is restricted to in-frame clones and leaves out a portion. The sample holds some 170,000 clones, approximately 74% seen once. Sequenced: PBMCs. These receptors all come from a woman in her 30s in good health and CMV-seronegative.

The chain is built from TRBV27 and TRBJ2-1; D gene unclear. The V and J ends lost 5 bases and 1 base respectively, with 6 bases between them. The CDR3 contains 13 residues. The germline V gene has CDR1 MNHEY and CDR2 SMNVEV (reference sequence). CDR3 sequence: CASSPRSYNEQFF. The CDR3 DNA follows: TGTGCCAGCAGTCCTCGTTCCTACAATGAGCAGTTCTTC.

The chain is built from TRBV7-9 and TRBJ2-5; TRBD2 agrees at 11 bases. Losses at the gene ends were 6 bases for V and 4 bases for J; bases not matched to a gene: 13. This CDR3 is 17 amino acids long. In germline, CDR1 is SEHNR, CDR2 FQNEAQ (reference sequence). The CDR3 protein is CASRLIQTGLAGETQYF. CDR3 nucleotide sequence: TGTGCCAGCAGGTTAATACAGACCGGACTAGCGGGAGAGACCCAGTACTTC.

CDR3 sequence reads: CASSVHPGGGGNEQFF. The CDR3 DNA reads TGTGCCAGCAGCGTTCACCCGGGAGGGGGGGGCAATGAGCAGTTCTTC. The chain combines TRBV9 with TRBJ2-1, with 8 bases matching TRBD2. The CDR3 has 16 residues. Trimming at V came to 2 bases and at J to 6 bases, leaving 10 bases not matched to a gene. From germline, CDR1 is SGDLS and CDR2 YYNGEE.

The chain uses TRBV5-1 and TRBJ2-1; 9 bases map to TRBD2. The trim removed 4 bases at V and 3 bases at J, leaving 8 bases unmatched. This CDR3 contains 16 residues. Germline V CDR1 and CDR2: SGHRS, YFSETQ. The CDR3, as DNA: TGCGCCAGCAGCGTAAAGACTAGCGGAGACTACAATGAGCAGTTCTTC. This translates into CASSVKTSGDYNEQFF.

This sequence joins TRBV4-1 and TRBJ1-2; tentatively, D is TRBD1 (6 bases). V was shortened by 1 base and J by 3 bases, with 9 bases between the two germline ends. The CDR3 is made up of 14 amino acids. Germline V gene data show CDR1 as MGHRA and CDR2 as YSYEKL. CDR3: CASSQVDRDYGYTF. DNA for the CDR3: TGCGCCAGCAGCCAAGTGGACAGAGACTATGGCTACACCTTC.

The chain is built from TRBV5-1 and TRBJ1-2; 8 nucleotides align to TRBD1. From germline, CDR1 is SGHRS and CDR2 YFSETQ. There are 12 residues in the CDR3. The V gene end was trimmed by 8 bases and the J gene end by 2 bases; junction bases not matched to a gene: 2. The CDR3 region has the DNA TGCGCCAGTGGGACAGGAAACTATGGCTACACCTTC. It encodes CASGTGNYGYTF.

To note about this clone: The same CDR3 can be traced to other DNA sequences in this sample. The rearrangement joins TRBV7-9 to TRBJ2-1; D might be TRBD2 (6 bases). Germline V gives CDR1 SEHNR, CDR2 FQNEAQ (reference sequence). This CDR3 spans 15 amino acids. Trimming removed 8 bases from V and 9 bases from J, with 23 bases in between. CDR3 sequence: CASRGWGGKGGEQFF. The CDR3, as DNA: TGTGCCAGCCGGGGATGGGGCGGGAAGGGTGGTGAGCAGTTCTTC.

The J gene is TRBJ1-5, the V gene TRBV30, with D hard to call. The CDR3 covers 13 residues. Trimming removed 1 base at V and 5 bases at J, with 9 bases between. Germline-derived CDR1 and CDR2 are GTSNPN and SVGIG (reference sequence). As DNA, the CDR3 is TGTGCCTGGAGTGCGGAGGGAGATCAGCCCCAGCATTTT. Amino acid sequence: CAWSAEGDQPQHF. The full variable domain, rest sourced from reference TRBV30 and TRBJ1-5, is SQTIHQWPATLVQPVGSPLSLECTVEGTSNPNLYWYRQAAGRGLQLLFYSVGIGQISSEVPQNLSASRPQDRQFILSSKKLLLSDSGFYLCAWSAEGDQPQHFGDGTRLSIL.

This chain connects TRBV10-3 to TRBJ2-1, with 7 bases identical to TRBD1. The CDR3 is made up of 14 amino acids. Unmatched junction bases numbered 9, after V lost 10 bases and J lost 3 bases. Germline CDR1 ENHRY, CDR2 SYGVKD. The CDR3 region has the DNA TGTGCCACGGCCGACAGGGAAGTCTACAATGAGCAGTTCTTC. Translated: CATADREVYNEQFF.

The chain has TRBV27 and TRBJ2-7, with D maybe TRBD2 (5 bases). Between the trimmed V and J ends, which lost 6 bases and 3 bases, there was a span of 12 bases. The CDR3 is 13 residues long. CDR1 is MNHEY and CDR2 is SMNVEV in the germline V gene (reference sequence). The CDR3, as DNA: TGTGCCAGCAGAGGACTTCAACACTACGAGCAGTACTTC. Translating gives CASRGLQHYEQYF.

V gene TRBV28 combines with J gene TRBJ2-3; D gene uncertain. The CDR3 runs to 14 residues. V lost 2 bases, J lost 5 bases, and 11 bases lay in between. Germline CDR1 MDHEN, CDR2 SYDVKM. This CDR3 is CASSLTVNGDTQYF. CDR3 bases: TGTGCCAGCAGTTTAACAGTTAATGGAGATACGCAGTATTTT. Full variable domain (remainder filled in from reference TRBV28 and TRBJ2-3): DVKVTQSSRYLVKRTGEKVFLECVQDMDHENMFWYRQDPGLGLRLIYFSYDVKMKEKGDIPEGYSVSREKKERFSLILESASTNQTSMYLCASSLTVNGDTQYFGPGTRLTVL.

This chain links TRBV30 with TRBJ2-7, with TRBD1 matching 10 bases. The CDR3 length is 15 residues. V lost 0 bases and J lost 2; bases outside the gene matches: 4. Germline assignment: CDR1 GTSNPN and CDR2 SVGIG (reference sequence). Written as DNA, the CDR3 is TGTGCCTGGAGTGTACGGGACAGGGGTACCTACGAGCAGTACTTC. Protein sequence: CAWSVRDRGTYEQYF. The full variable domain, completed using reference TRBV30 and TRBJ2-7, is SQTIHQWPATLVQPVGSPLSLECTVEGTSNPNLYWYRQAAGRGLQLLFYSVGIGQISSEVPQNLSASRPQDRQFILSSKKLLLSDSGFYLCAWSVRDRGTYEQYFGPGTRLTVT.

The chain joins TRBV28 to TRBJ2-1; 9 positions agree with TRBD2. CDR3 length equals 14 residues. Germline trimming cut 8 bases from V and 5 bases from J; bases unmatched to any gene: 7. CDR1 MDHEN and CDR2 SYDVKM come from the germline V gene. The CDR3 is CASGVGGGDNEQFF. The DNA of the CDR3 is TGTGCCAGCGGGGTCGGCGGGGGGGACAATGAGCAGTTCTTC. The full variable domain, rest sourced from reference TRBV28 and TRBJ2-1, is DVKVTQSSRYLVKRTGEKVFLECVQDMDHENMFWYRQDPGLGLRLIYFSYDVKMKEKGDIPEGYSVSREKKERFSLILESASTNQTSMYLCASGVGGGDNEQFFGPGTRLTVL.

The genes are TRBV11-2 and TRBJ2-7; D uncertain. The germline gives CDR1 SGHAT, CDR2 FQNNGV. V was clipped by 4 bases and J by 0 bases, with 10 bases between them. The CDR3 length is 14 residues. CDR3 bases: TGTGCCAGCAGCTCCATGACAAGCTCCTACGAGCAGTACTTC. Translating it yields CASSSMTSSYEQYF.

This chain connects TRBV29-1 to TRBJ2-7; 7 nucleotides match TRBD1. Looked up from germline, CDR1 is SQVTM and CDR2 is ANQGSEA. The CDR3 covers 11 residues. With 6 bases clipped from V and 4 bases from J, the junction kept 3 bases outside the gene matches. The CDR3 loop is CSVGGLYEQYF. In nucleotides, the CDR3 is TGCAGCGTAGGGGGCCTGTACGAGCAGTACTTC.

V and J are TRBV7-2 and TRBJ2-4; D uncertain. This CDR3 is built from 12 residues. V lost 2 bases and J 9 bases, leaving 8 bases between the germline ends. CDR1 and CDR2 from the germline V gene are SGHTA and FQGNSA. The CDR3 DNA follows: TGTGCCAGCAGCTTAATAGCTCCCATTCAGTACTTC. Protein product: CASSLIAPIQYF.

This clone has just a few counts. The rearrangement joins TRBV7-9 to TRBJ1-1; the D is unclear. Trimming pared 7 bases from V and 1 base from J, leaving 10 bases between. CDR3 length: 13 amino acids. From germline, CDR1 is SEHNR and CDR2 FQNEAQ (reference sequence). The CDR3 bases are TGTGCCAGCATCATGACAACGAACACTGAAGCTTTCTTT. The encoded protein is CASIMTTNTEAFF.

This chain uses TRBV14 with TRBJ2-7, with D unclear. V dropped 1 base and J dropped 1 base, with 2 bases sitting between them. The CDR3 runs to 12 residues. The V gene's germline CDR1 is SGHDN and CDR2 FVKESK. The CDR3 is CASSQASYEQYF. The CDR3 DNA is TGTGCCAGCAGCCAAGCGTCCTACGAGCAGTACTTC.

The chain recombines TRBV7-6 with TRBJ2-5; 10 positions agree with TRBD2. CDR1 and CDR2 (germline): SGHVS, FNYEAQ. With 6 bases clipped from V and 5 bases from J, the junction kept 18 bases outside the gene matches. This CDR3 has 18 amino acids. The CDR3 DNA reads TGTGCCAGCAGACAATATCAGCATGGATTAGCGGGGGGTGAGACCCAGTACTTC. This codes for CASRQYQHGLAGGETQYF.

This clone was detected a few times. For the CDR3, the DNA is TGTGCCAGCAGTTACGGGGAGAACTATAATTCACCCCTCCACTTT. Translated, it gives CASSYGENYNSPLHF. This chain uses TRBV6-5 with TRBJ1-6; D gene ambiguous. CDR1 and CDR2 from the germline V gene are MNHEY and SVGAGI. The V end lost 2 bases, the J end lost 3 bases, and 8 bases lay between the germline ends. CDR3 length: 15 residues.

This clone was observed a few times. The chain recombines TRBV7-9 with TRBJ2-7, with no clear D. This CDR3 region has 12 residues. The germline V gene has CDR1 SEHNR and CDR2 FQNEAQ (reference sequence). V lost 2 bases to trimming and J lost 4 bases, with 6 bases between them. In DNA form, the CDR3 reads TGTGCCAGCAGCTTAATCCCGTACGAGCAGTACTTC. Its protein product is CASSLIPYEQYF.

The chain carries TRBV29-1 and TRBJ1-2, with D uncertain. The V end lost 0 bases, the J end lost 8 bases, and 13 bases lay between the germline ends. Germline lookup yields CDR1 SQVTM and CDR2 ANQGSEA. The CDR3 consists of 13 residues. The CDR3 DNA reads as TGCAGCGTTGAAGATGGCGGGAAATCCGGCTACACCTTC. It yields the protein CSVEDGGKSGYTF.

This chain joins TRBV2 and TRBJ2-7, with unresolved D. The germline CDR1 and CDR2 sequences are SNHLY and FYNNEI. Trimming cost V 11 bases and J 6 bases, with 20 bases left between them. There are 13 residues in the CDR3. The CDR3 region is CAGVPRSFGEQYF. The CDR3 nucleotides are TGTGCCGGAGTTCCCCGGTCTTTCGGCGAGCAGTACTTC.

V and J are TRBV29-1 and TRBJ2-1; possible D gene TRBD2, 8 bases. This CDR3 region has 17 residues. V was cut by 7 bases and J by 4 bases, with 26 bases left in between. Germline V lookup: CDR1 SQVTM, CDR2 ANQGSEA. CDR3 DNA sequence: TGCAGCGCCGAGCCCGGGACAGCGGGAGCCGATTACAATGAGCAGTTCTTC. Its translation is CSAEPGTAGADYNEQFF.

This clone was observed a single time. The rearrangement joins TRBV4-1 to TRBJ2-7; 7 bases are shared with TRBD1. This CDR3 is built from 16 residues. V gave up 2 bases and J gave up 2 bases; unmatched junction bases: 9. Germline V lookup: CDR1 MGHRA, CDR2 YSYEKL. CDR3 sequence: CASSQRDRVETYEQYF. The DNA of the CDR3 is TGCGCCAGCAGCCAACGAGACAGGGTCGAAACCTACGAGCAGTACTTC.